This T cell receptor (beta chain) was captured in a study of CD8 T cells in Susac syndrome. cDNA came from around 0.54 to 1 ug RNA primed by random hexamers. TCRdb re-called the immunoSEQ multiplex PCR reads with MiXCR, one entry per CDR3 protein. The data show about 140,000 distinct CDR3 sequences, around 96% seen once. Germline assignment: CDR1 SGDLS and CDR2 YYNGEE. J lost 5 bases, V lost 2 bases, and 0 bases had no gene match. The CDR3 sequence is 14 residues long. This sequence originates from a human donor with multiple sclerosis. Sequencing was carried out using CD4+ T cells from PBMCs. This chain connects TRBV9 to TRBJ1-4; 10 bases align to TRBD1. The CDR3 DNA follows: TGTGCCAGCAGCGTGGGACAGGGGAATGAAAAACTGTTTTTT. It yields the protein CASSVGQGNEKLFF.